Given below is one TCR beta chain in context. What it binds is unknown. Across several immunoSEQ plates, the genomic DNA of each subset was split evenly. Data came from immunoSEQ multiplex PCR; TCRdb stores just in-frame clones and leaves some out. The data show about 1.1 million clones, about 72% seen once. This sample was included in a study of shared clonotypes between healthy human individuals. Study observations and caveats: Non-shared clonotypes had lower generation probabilities than clonotypes shared by all four sorted-subset donors. Blood was the only sampled material, and tissue repertoires likely differ. Among a handful of donors, about 4.6% of naive CD4 clonotypes were found in common.

CDR3 length: 15 residues. The V end lost 0 bases, the J end lost 0 bases, and 7 bases lay between the germline ends. Germline CDR1 reads SGHTA; CDR2 reads FQGNSA. This receptor was taken from a man between 18 and 35 years old in good health. Some clones in this sample may be carry-over from other donors' samples. Sequencing input: memory CD4+ T cells from PBMCs. The subset here: CD45RA-negative fraction. This chain links TRBV7-2 with TRBJ2-3; the D gene is possibly TRBD2 (5 bases). This chain's CDR3 is CASSLAGVSTDTQYF. In nucleotides, the CDR3 is TGTGCCAGCAGCTTAGCGGGAGTGAGCACAGATACGCAGTATTTT.